This TCR beta chain was sequenced in a study of T cell repertoires in cytomegalovirus infection. Study-level background: HLA-B-restricted CMV epitopes that are well studied, plus recently identified HLA-C-restricted ones, were used by the study. Signatures in public TCR beta sequences pointed to both CMV infection and matching HLA type. Study-wide results and limits: Clonotype analysis showed dominance of the ex vivo response by HLA-C-restricted CMV-specific TCR beta clonotypes.

TCRdb itself ran the reads through MiXCR, one entry per CDR3 protein. The table lists hundreds of thousands of distinct CDR3 sequences, approximately 33% of them singletons. The V end was cut by 6 bases, the J end by 1 base, with 18 bases between. From germline, CDR1 is MNHEY and CDR2 SMNVEV (reference sequence). The CDR3 extends over 16 amino acids. On this clonotype itself: Its antigen is not known.

The sequence derives from a human donor in good health (CMV status not recorded). Some clones in this sample may be carry-over from other donors' samples. The genes are TRBV27 and TRBJ1-2, with a tentative D call TRBD1 (6 bases). Source: cultured CD8+ T cells from PBMCs, taken from culture after CMV antigen stimulation. The CDR3 nucleotides read TGTGCCAGCAGATACCGGTGGGACATGGATAACTATGGCTACACCTTC. It specifies CASRYRWDMDNYGYTF.